This T cell receptor (beta chain) was recovered during a study of T cell responses to AZD1222 COVID-19 vaccine. Study findings and constraints: Regions left unmutated in variants are reportedly the target of nearly half of spike-specific TCRs.

The method was immunoSEQ multiplex PCR; TCRdb's version includes in-frame clones alone and lacks a portion of them. The sample includes approximately 50,000 clones, more than 75% of them seen just once. Germline V CDR1 and CDR2: SEHNR, FQNEAQ (reference sequence). CDR3 size: 17 residues. The germline V and J ends were trimmed by 3 bases and 3 bases, with 18 bases remaining between them. This clone was detected only a few times. Its target is unknown. The TCR was taken from an adult who received the AZD1222 COVID-19 vaccine. Source: peripheral blood, taken 28 days after the second AZD1222 dose. The rearrangement uses TRBV7-9 and TRBJ1-3; a weak D match, TRBD1 (5 bases). CDR3: CASSLGQGPLIGNTIYF. For the CDR3, the DNA is TGTGCCAGCAGCTTGGGTCAGGGCCCTCTAATTGGAAACACCATATATTTT.